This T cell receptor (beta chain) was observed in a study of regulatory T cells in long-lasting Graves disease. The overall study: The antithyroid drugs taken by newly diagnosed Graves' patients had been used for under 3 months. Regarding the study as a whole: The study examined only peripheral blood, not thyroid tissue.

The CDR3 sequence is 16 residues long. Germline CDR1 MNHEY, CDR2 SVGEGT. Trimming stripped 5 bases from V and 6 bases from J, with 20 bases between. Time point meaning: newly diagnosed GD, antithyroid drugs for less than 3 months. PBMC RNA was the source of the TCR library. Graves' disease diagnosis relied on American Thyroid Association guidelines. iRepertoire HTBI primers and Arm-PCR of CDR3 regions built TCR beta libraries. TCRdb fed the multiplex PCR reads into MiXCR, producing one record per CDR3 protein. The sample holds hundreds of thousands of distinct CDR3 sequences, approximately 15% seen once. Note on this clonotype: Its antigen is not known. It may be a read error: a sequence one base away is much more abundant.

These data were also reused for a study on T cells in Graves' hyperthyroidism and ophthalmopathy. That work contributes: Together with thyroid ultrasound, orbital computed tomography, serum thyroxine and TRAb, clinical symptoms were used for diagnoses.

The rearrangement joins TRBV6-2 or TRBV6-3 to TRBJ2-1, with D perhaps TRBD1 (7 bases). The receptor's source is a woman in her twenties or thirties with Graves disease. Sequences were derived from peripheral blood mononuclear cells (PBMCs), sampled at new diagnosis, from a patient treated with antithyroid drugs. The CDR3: CASSDREVITGNEQFF. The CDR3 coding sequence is TGTGCCAGCAGTGACAGGGAGGTAATAACAGGCAATGAGCAGTTCTTC.